The sequence of this T cell receptor beta chain was determined in a study of OX40 agonist ivuxolimab in advanced cancers. Across the study: Ivuxolimab, an agonistic anti-OX40 (CD134) antibody, was given to patients.

The CDR3 runs 14 residues. V lost 7 bases and J lost 6; bases outside the gene matches: 8. Germline lookup yields CDR1 MDHEN and CDR2 SYDVKM. A single count supports this clone. No patient had autoimmune disease or received systemic immunosuppression. The method was immunoSEQ multiplex PCR; TCRdb's version includes in-frame clones alone and lacks a portion of them. Counted here are fewer than 45,000 clones, around nine tenths occurring once; the ten biggest clones make up approximately 39%. The sequence was collected from an adult with an advanced solid tumor such as melanoma, head and neck, liver or kidney cancer. V usage is TRBV28 and J usage is TRBJ1-4, with 7 bases identical to TRBD1. The sequencing used CD4+ or CD8+ T cells sorted from blood, collected in a trial of the OX40 agonist ivuxolimab. CDR3 bases: TGTGCCAGCACCGCCGGGACAGATCATGAAAAACTGTTTTTT. This sequence encodes CASTAGTDHEKLFF. Combining the CDR3 with reference TRBV28 and TRBJ1-4 gives the whole variable domain DVKVTQSSRYLVKRTGEKVFLECVQDMDHENMFWYRQDPGLGLRLIYFSYDVKMKEKGDIPEGYSVSREKKERFSLILESASTNQTSMYLCASTAGTDHEKLFFGSGTQLSVL.